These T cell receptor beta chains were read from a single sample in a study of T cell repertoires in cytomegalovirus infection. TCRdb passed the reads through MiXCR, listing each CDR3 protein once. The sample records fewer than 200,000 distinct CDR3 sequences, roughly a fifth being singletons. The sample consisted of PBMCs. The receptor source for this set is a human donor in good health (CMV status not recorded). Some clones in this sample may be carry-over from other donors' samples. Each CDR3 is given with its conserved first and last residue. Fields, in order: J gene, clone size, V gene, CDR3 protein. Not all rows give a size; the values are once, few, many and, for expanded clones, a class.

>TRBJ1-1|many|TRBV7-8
CASSPWARQGLNTEAFF
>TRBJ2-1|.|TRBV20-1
CSARWDNNEQFF
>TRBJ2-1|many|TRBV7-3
CASSPDRGSYNEQFF
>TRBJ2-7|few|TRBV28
CASRTGAYEQYF
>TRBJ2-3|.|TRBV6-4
CASSETEWSTQYF
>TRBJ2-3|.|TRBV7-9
CASSLETGEGTDTQYF
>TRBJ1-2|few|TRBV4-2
CASSQGPDSYGYTF
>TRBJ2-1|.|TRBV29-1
CSVDAGTDEQFF
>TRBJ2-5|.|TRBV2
CASSEGGIGETQYF
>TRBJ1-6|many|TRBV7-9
CASSLVKIDSPLHF
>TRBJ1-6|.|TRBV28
CASQTYGGNSPLHF
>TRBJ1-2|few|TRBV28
CATADGNNYGYTF
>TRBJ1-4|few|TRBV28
CASTPGQGWEKLFF
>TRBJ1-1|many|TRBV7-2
CASCRDRNTEAFF
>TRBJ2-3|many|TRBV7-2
CASSLGDTGTDTQYF
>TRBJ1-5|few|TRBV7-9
CASSLETTNQPQHF
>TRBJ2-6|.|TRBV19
CASSGRGGFGANVLTF
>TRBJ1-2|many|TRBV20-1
CSARGDGGTNYGYTF
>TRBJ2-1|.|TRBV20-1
CSAQRGGPSNEQFF
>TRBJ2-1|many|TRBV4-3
CASSQEGGTSGVEQFF
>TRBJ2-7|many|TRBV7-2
CASSPDPSGLYEQYF
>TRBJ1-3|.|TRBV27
CASVQGNTIYF
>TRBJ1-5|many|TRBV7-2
CASSLGISRGNQPQHF
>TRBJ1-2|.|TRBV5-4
CASKSGGTGTYRGYTF
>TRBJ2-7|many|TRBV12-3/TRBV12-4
CASRLGTQSSYEQYF
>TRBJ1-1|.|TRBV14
CASSVLTEAFF
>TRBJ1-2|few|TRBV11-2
CASSSTQGISGYTF
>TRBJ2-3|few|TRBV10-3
CAISESGDSTDTQYF
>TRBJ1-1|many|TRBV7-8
CASSATRPGTGGGTEAFF
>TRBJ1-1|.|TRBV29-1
CSVSGLNTEAFF
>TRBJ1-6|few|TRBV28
CASSSRDAKASPLHF
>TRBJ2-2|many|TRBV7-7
CASSGGQGDTGELFF
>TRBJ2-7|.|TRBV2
CASRGKGGYEQYF
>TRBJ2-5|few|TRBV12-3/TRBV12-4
CASSSRRTSGRETQYF
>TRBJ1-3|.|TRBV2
CASSSRTGANTIYF
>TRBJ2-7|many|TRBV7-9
CASSLALGQGDSYEQYF
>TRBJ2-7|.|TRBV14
CASSQRTADREQYF
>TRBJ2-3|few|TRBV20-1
CSARRGVGRTDTQYF
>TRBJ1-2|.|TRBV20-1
CSARVGQGDYGYTF
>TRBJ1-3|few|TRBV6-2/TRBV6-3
CASSRLRNTIYF
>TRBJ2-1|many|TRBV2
CASSEIRTPANEQFF
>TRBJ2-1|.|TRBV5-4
CASSRGASGSDEQFF
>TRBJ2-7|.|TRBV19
CASSIKREASYEQYF
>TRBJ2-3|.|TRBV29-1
CSVSPGQSTDTQYF
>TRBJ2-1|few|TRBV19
CASTKTSGASYNEQFF
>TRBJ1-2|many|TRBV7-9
CASSFGTGDGYTF
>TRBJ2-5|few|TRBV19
CASSIIPGGHETQYF
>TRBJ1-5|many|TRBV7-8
CASSLFPGSYSNQPQHF
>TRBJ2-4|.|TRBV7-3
CASSPPSGVAKNIQYF
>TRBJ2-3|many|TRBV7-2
CASSLSWTSSTDTQYF
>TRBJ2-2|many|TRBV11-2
CASTGWGLTGELFF
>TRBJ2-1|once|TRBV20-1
CSAKGRSGSGSYNEQFF
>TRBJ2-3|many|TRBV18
CASSPIPDTQYF
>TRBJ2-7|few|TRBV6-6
CASSYSEATYEQYF
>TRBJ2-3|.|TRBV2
CAISEEASGISDTQYF
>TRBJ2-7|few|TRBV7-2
CASSLDGRGASSYEQYF
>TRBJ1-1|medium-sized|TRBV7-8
CASASVGDFNRDTEAFF